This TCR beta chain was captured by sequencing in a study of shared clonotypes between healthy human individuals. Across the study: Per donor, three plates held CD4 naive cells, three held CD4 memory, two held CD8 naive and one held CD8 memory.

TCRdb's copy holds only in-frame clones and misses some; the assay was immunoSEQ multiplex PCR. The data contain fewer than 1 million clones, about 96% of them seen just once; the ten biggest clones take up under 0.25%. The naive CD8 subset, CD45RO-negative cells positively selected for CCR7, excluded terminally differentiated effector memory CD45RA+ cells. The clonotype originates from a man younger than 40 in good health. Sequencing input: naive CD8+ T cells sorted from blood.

Written as DNA, the CDR3 is TGTGCCAGCAGCTTTGAACGGGGATCCCTCCACGAGCAGTACTTC. This gives the protein CASSFERGSLHEQYF. The chain carries TRBV11-2 and TRBJ2-7, with a tentative D call TRBD2 (5 bases). Looked up from germline, CDR1 is SGHAT and CDR2 is FQNNGV. This CDR3 has 15 residues. The V gene lost 3 bases and the J gene lost 5 bases, with 17 bases spanning the gap.